This T cell receptor beta chain was sequenced during a study of CD8+CD57+ T cells in acquired aplastic anemia. About the research overall: When averaged, DNA from sorted CD4+ and CD8+ cells came to approximately 3.2 ug. Study-level findings and limits: Some 31 sequences, all CD8+ CDR3, were shared between patients and controls.

Profiles of TCR beta VDJ and CDR3 were generated from a genomic DNA template. In TCRdb, the reads were re-called with MiXCR into one record per CDR3 protein. Of 400,000 to 600,000 distinct CDR3 sequences in the sample, around 32% were seen once. Patients chosen for sequencing had CD8+CD57+ cells that had expanded, as shown by flow cytometry. Acquired aplastic anemia of severe grade affected all patients. Patients were untreated when blood was sampled. On this clonotype: The antigen is undetermined.

This sequence was found in a human donor with aplastic anemia. The specimen was sorted CD4+, CD8+, or CD8+CD57+ T cells (not recorded which) from PBMCs.

CDR3 loop: CASSLGTGLSQPQHF. The CDR3 nucleotides are TGTGCCAGCAGCCTAGGGACGGGACTTAGTCAGCCCCAGCATTTT. This chain connects TRBV9 to TRBJ1-5, with D perhaps matching TRBD1 (5 bases). Trimming cost V 4 bases and J 6 bases, with 17 bases left between them. This CDR3 has 15 amino acids. Germline lookup yields CDR1 SGDLS and CDR2 YYNGEE.